One sample yielded the 27 T cell receptor beta chains listed below, sequenced in a study of T cells after yellow fever vaccination. TCRdb ran MiXCR on the 5' RACE reads and lists one entry per CDR3 protein. The table includes some 600,000 distinct CDR3 sequences, around 12% detected once. The sequenced sample was PBMCs, obtained on the day of the yellow fever booster vaccination. These receptors were taken from a man aged 25 to 40 who received the YFV17D yellow fever vaccine.

This rearrangement joins TRBV12-3 or TRBV12-4 to TRBJ2-1; 8 bases line up with TRBD2. Losses at the gene ends were 10 bases for V and 7 bases for J; bases not matched to a gene: 9. This CDR3 has 13 residues. The DNA of the CDR3 is TGTGCCACGCGGGAGGCCGAGAGAAATGAGCAGTTCTTC. Protein product: CATREAERNEQFF.

At least ten counts were recorded for this clonotype. The chain links TRBV7-2 to TRBJ2-1; possible D gene TRBD2, 5 bases. The CDR3 totals 14 residues. Trimming pared 4 bases from V and 1 base from J, leaving 8 bases between. From germline, CDR1 is SGHTA and CDR2 FQGNSA. Written as DNA, the CDR3 is TGTGCCAGCAGCTCCCCGGGGTCCTACAATGAGCAGTTCTTC. This gives the protein CASSSPGSYNEQFF.

This chain links TRBV20-1 with TRBJ2-1, with TRBD2 matching 11 bases. The CDR3 is 21 amino acids. Germline V gene sequence: CDR1 DFQATT, CDR2 SNEGSKA (reference sequence). V shed 2 bases, J shed 5 bases, and the junction held 23 bases outside the gene matches. The CDR3 here is CSARRETSGRRIVILHNEQFF. The CDR3 DNA reads TGCAGTGCTAGAAGAGAAACTAGCGGGAGAAGAATAGTGATCTTGCACAATGAGCAGTTCTTC.

This clonotype was observed a handful of times. The rearrangement links TRBV20-1 to TRBJ2-3; 14 bases agree with TRBD2. The CDR3 is 17 amino acids. V shed 1 base and J 5 bases; nucleotides not matched to a gene: 8. CDR1 is DFQATT, CDR2 SNEGSKA, per germline (reference sequence). The CDR3 region has the DNA TGCAGTGCTAGAGCAGGGACTAGCGGGAGTGTGGGAGATACGCAGTATTTT. As protein: CSARAGTSGSVGDTQYF.

This rearrangement joins TRBV29-1 to TRBJ2-7, with 14 bases aligning to TRBD2. Per the germline V gene, CDR1 is SQVTM and CDR2 is ANQGSEA. J was trimmed by 3 bases and V by 3 bases; bases with no gene match: 10. The CDR3 length is 17 residues. The CDR3 loop reads CSVEGLAGVGGGYEQYF. As DNA, the CDR3 is TGCAGCGTTGAGGGACTAGCGGGAGTAGGTGGGGGCTACGAGCAGTACTTC.

This clonotype occurred a few times. The J gene is TRBJ2-3, the V gene TRBV20-1, with TRBD2 matching 9 bases. Germline CDR1 and CDR2: DFQATT and SNEGSKA (reference sequence). Trimming at V came to 2 bases and at J to 11 bases, leaving 14 bases not matched to a gene. This CDR3 comprises 15 residues. CDR3 loop: CSARNDDAGGGGQYF. The CDR3 DNA follows: TGCAGTGCTAGAAATGATGATGCGGGCGGGGGGGGGCAGTATTTT.

V and J are TRBV30 and TRBJ2-1, with no clear D. The V and J ends lost 2 bases and 4 bases respectively, with 6 bases between them. The CDR3 length is 12 residues. Germline V gene data show CDR1 as GTSNPN and CDR2 as SVGIG (reference sequence). CDR3 sequence reads: CAWSPIYNEQFF. The DNA for the CDR3 is TGTGCCTGGAGTCCGATTTACAATGAGCAGTTCTTC.

This chain links TRBV19 with TRBJ2-1; TRBD2 matches 12 bases. CDR3 length: 16 residues. CDR1 LNHDA and CDR2 SQIVND come from the germline V gene (reference sequence). Unmatched junction bases numbered 3, after V lost 3 bases and J lost 3 bases. In DNA form, the CDR3 reads TGTGCCAGTAGTATGAGGACTAGCGGGGTCTACAATGAGCAGTTCTTC. Amino acids: CASSMRTSGVYNEQFF.

The CDR3 sequence: CSASRDGDKNIQYF. CDR3 nucleotides: TGCAGTGCTAGTAGGGACGGGGACAAAAACATTCAGTACTTC. The chain combines TRBV20-1 with TRBJ2-4; the D gene could be TRBD1 or TRBD2 (5 bases each). This CDR3 is 14 amino acids long. Between the trimmed V and J ends, which lost 3 bases and 3 bases, there was a span of 12 bases. CDR1 and CDR2 from the germline V gene are DFQATT and SNEGSKA (reference sequence).

The chain links TRBV5-8 to TRBJ1-6; D not resolved. The CDR3 spans 15 residues. V dropped 1 base and J dropped 5 bases, with 10 bases sitting between them. Looked up from germline, CDR1 is SGHTS and CDR2 is YDEGEE. In nucleotides, the CDR3 is TGTGCCAGCAGCTTGCTTACAGAAAATAATTCACCCCTCCACTTT. This encodes CASSLLTENNSPLHF.

This clonotype has just a few counts. The rearrangement joins TRBV27 to TRBJ2-7, with TRBD2 matching 7 bases. The CDR3 has 15 residues. CDR1 and CDR2 from the germline V gene are MNHEY and SMNVEV (reference sequence). V was clipped by 6 bases and J by 3 bases; unmatched bases: 11. The CDR3 reads CASSGVASGIYEQYF. DNA of the CDR3: TGTGCCAGCAGCGGGGTGGCTAGCGGTATCTACGAGCAGTACTTC.

This rearrangement joins TRBV11-3 to TRBJ2-1; no firm D call. Trimming removed 3 bases from V and 9 bases from J, with 12 bases in between. This CDR3 has 13 amino acids. Germline CDR1 is SGHNT and CDR2 is YENEEA. The CDR3 bases are TGTGCCAGCAGCTTTACCCCCCTTGGTGAGCAGTTCTTC. This sequence encodes CASSFTPLGEQFF.

The rearrangement links TRBV5-6 to TRBJ2-4, with D tentatively TRBD2 (6 bases). This CDR3 comprises 14 residues. Trimming shortened V by 4 bases and J by 9 bases, and 17 bases separated the two germline ends. CDR1 is SGHDT, CDR2 YYEEEE, per germline. The CDR3 is CASSPGTGGSIQYF. Here the CDR3 DNA reads TGTGCCAGCAGCCCCGGGACTGGGGGGAGCATTCAGTACTTC. The full variable domain, in which reference TRBV5-6 and TRBJ2-4 provide the parts outside the CDR3, is DAGVTQSPTHLIKTRGQQVTLRCSPKSGHDTVSWYQQALGQGPQFIFQYYEEEERQRGNFPDRFSGHQFPNYSSELNVNALLLGDSALYLCASSPGTGGSIQYFGAGTRLSVL.

This clonotype showed up many times. The chain employs TRBV18 and TRBJ2-1, with TRBD2 matching 11 bases. Germline V lookup: CDR1 KGHSH, CDR2 LQKENI. The CDR3 spans 15 residues. Trimming took 2 bases from V and 9 from J; bases not matched to a gene: 6. Here the CDR3 reads CASSPSETSGIEQFF. Here the CDR3 DNA reads TGTGCCAGCTCACCATCGGAGACTAGCGGGATTGAGCAGTTCTTC.

The DNA of the CDR3 is TGCAGTGCTACCCTTTCTGCGGATAGCAATCAGCCCCAGCATTTT. Protein: CSATLSADSNQPQHF. The chain recombines TRBV20-1 with TRBJ1-5; D is ambiguous. The V end was cut by 4 bases, the J end by 0 bases, with 13 bases between. This CDR3 is built from 15 residues. Germline lookup yields CDR1 DFQATT and CDR2 SNEGSKA (reference sequence).

This clonotype was seen only a few times. The chain couples TRBV20-1 to TRBJ2-1; no reliable D call. Germline loops: CDR1 DFQATT, CDR2 SNEGSKA (reference sequence). CDR3 length equals 13 residues. V dropped 3 bases and J dropped 4 bases, with 10 bases sitting between them. The CDR3 DNA reads TGCAGTGCTAGTTTGACATCATACAATGAGCAGTTCTTC. This sequence encodes CSASLTSYNEQFF.

The chain combines TRBV5-1 with TRBJ2-5; TRBD2 agrees at 9 bases. This CDR3 contains 13 residues. Germline lookup yields CDR1 SGHRS and CDR2 YFSETQ. The ends lost 6 bases at V and 4 bases at J; junction bases unmatched: 4. The CDR3 reads CASTRAGGETQYF. The CDR3 coding sequence is TGCGCCAGCACTCGAGCGGGAGGAGAGACCCAGTACTTC. The full variable domain, its missing parts supplied by reference TRBV5-1 and TRBJ2-5, is KAGVTQTPRYLIKTRGQQVTLSCSPISGHRSVSWYQQTPGQGLQFLFEYFSETQRNKGNFPGRFSGRQFSNSRSEMNVSTLELGDSALYLCASTRAGGETQYFGPGTRLLVL.

The table lists this clonotype with a few counts. The chain uses TRBV19 and TRBJ2-5, with 12 bases that match TRBD2. The germline V gene encodes CDR1 LNHDA and CDR2 SQIVND (reference sequence). V lost 6 bases and J lost 13; bases outside the gene matches: 12. This CDR3 region has 14 residues. CDR3 protein: CASRPRTSGTPAYF. The CDR3 DNA reads TGTGCCAGTAGACCCCGGACTAGCGGGACCCCCGCGTACTTC.

This clonotype was seen a handful of times. The genes are TRBV5-4 and TRBJ2-7; 7 bases fit TRBD1. The V and J ends lost 5 bases and 3 bases, in that order; junction bases with no gene match: 8. Per germline, CDR1 SGHNT and CDR2 YYREEE (reference sequence). There are 14 residues in the CDR3. This CDR3 reads CASSLGGQNYEQYF. CDR3 DNA sequence: TGTGCCAGCAGTTTAGGGGGCCAGAACTACGAGCAGTACTTC.

Only a few counts were recorded for this clonotype. The rearrangement joins TRBV5-4 to TRBJ1-1, with 7 bases that match TRBD1. The trim removed 6 bases at V and 8 bases at J, leaving 13 bases unmatched. Germline-derived CDR1 and CDR2 are SGHNT and YYREEE (reference sequence). The CDR3 sequence is 14 residues long. CDR3 nucleotides: TGTGCCAGCATACGGAGACAGGGTGCGGGCGAAGCTTTCTTT. Its protein is CASIRRQGAGEAFF.

The chain recombines TRBV4-3 with TRBJ2-7, with D possibly being TRBD2 (5 bases). CDR3 size: 14 residues. V was shortened by 2 bases and J by 1 base, with 9 bases between the two germline ends. The germline CDR1 and CDR2 sequences are LGHNA and YSLEER. CDR3 residues: CASSQQEGSYEQYF. DNA for the CDR3: TGCGCCAGCAGCCAACAAGAGGGTTCCTACGAGCAGTACTTC.

CDR3: CACRGGPETQYF. CDR3 in DNA: TGTGCCTGTCGAGGGGGGCCAGAGACCCAGTACTTC. This chain links TRBV7-9 with TRBJ2-5, with D possibly called TRBD1 or TRBD2 (6 bases each). The CDR3 spans 12 residues. The germline gives CDR1 SEHNR, CDR2 FQNEAQ (reference sequence). Trimming shortened V by 11 bases and J by 4 bases, and 14 bases separated the two germline ends.

The chain joins TRBV21-1 to TRBJ2-5; the table names TRBD2, a call not compared with the DNA. TRBV21-1 is a pseudogene segment. The CDR3 is made up of 16 amino acids. CDR3 amino acids: CASSKDDAGAKETQYF. The CDR3 DNA reads as TGTGCCAGCAGCAAAGACGATGCGGGAGCGAAAGAGACCCAGTACTTC.

This clonotype was detected only a few times. The V gene is TRBV20-1, the J gene TRBJ2-7; D is tentatively TRBD1 or TRBD2 (6 bases each). The V gene's germline CDR1 is DFQATT and CDR2 SNEGSKA (reference sequence). The length of the CDR3 is 14 residues. With 6 bases removed from V and 1 base from J, the gap between germline ends came to 16 bases. For the CDR3, the DNA is TGCAGTGCCGGCGTGGGGGGCGGATCCTACGAGCAGTACTTC. This sequence encodes CSAGVGGGSYEQYF.

V usage is TRBV6-1 and J usage is TRBJ2-2; the D gene is possibly TRBD2 (6 bases). Between the trimmed V and J ends, which lost 4 bases and 7 bases, there was a span of 10 bases. The CDR3 loop spans 13 amino acids. The germline gives CDR1 MNHNS, CDR2 SASEGT. The CDR3 region is CASSVRGFGELFF. CDR3 in DNA: TGTGCCAGCAGTGTTCGGGGGTTCGGGGAGCTGTTTTTT.

V is TRBV20-1 and J is TRBJ2-7; no clear D gene. CDR3 length: 14 residues. Trimming removed 5 bases at V and 5 bases at J, with 19 bases between. Per germline, CDR1 DFQATT and CDR2 SNEGSKA (reference sequence). Here the CDR3 DNA reads TGCAGTGCTCTCGCCGACGGACGCCTCAACGAGCAGTACTTC. Encoded protein: CSALADGRLNEQYF.

V gene TRBV11-2 combines with J gene TRBJ1-1; D not resolved. The CDR3 runs to 12 residues. Germline loops: CDR1 SGHAT, CDR2 FQNNGV. V lost 7 bases and J lost 1, with 7 bases in between. The CDR3 spells CASTVGNTEAFF. In DNA form, the CDR3 reads TGTGCCAGCACAGTGGGGAACACTGAAGCTTTCTTT.